What follows are 21 T cell receptor beta chains derived from one specimen sequenced in a study of T cell repertoires in cytomegalovirus infection. TCRdb re-called the reads through MiXCR, storing one row per CDR3 protein. Altogether 300,000 or so distinct CDR3 sequences are present, around 10% being singletons, with the ten largest covering around 2.5%. Sequenced sample: PBMCs. These receptors were collected from a human donor in good health (CMV status not recorded). Some clones in this sample may be carry-over from other donors' samples.

The chain couples TRBV20-1 to TRBJ1-5; tentative D call: TRBD1 (5 bases). Between the trimmed V and J ends, which lost 3 bases and 9 bases, there was a span of 15 bases. This CDR3 has 13 residues. Germline V gene data show CDR1 as DFQATT and CDR2 as SNEGSKA (reference sequence). This chain's CDR3 is CSARGQSLGPQHF. The CDR3 DNA reads TGCAGTGCTAGGGGGCAGTCCTTGGGGCCCCAGCATTTT.

This clonotype was counted many times. The J gene is TRBJ2-5, the V gene TRBV5-1; D might be TRBD1 (6 bases). The CDR3 has 14 residues. Germline assignment: CDR1 SGHRS and CDR2 YFSETQ. The V and J ends lost 2 bases and 2 bases respectively, with 10 bases between them. The CDR3 sequence is CASSFGTTQETQYF. The CDR3 region has the DNA TGCGCCAGCAGCTTCGGGACAACTCAAGAGACCCAGTACTTC. Complete variable domain (other parts from reference TRBV5-1 and TRBJ2-5): KAGVTQTPRYLIKTRGQQVTLSCSPISGHRSVSWYQQTPGQGLQFLFEYFSETQRNKGNFPGRFSGRQFSNSRSEMNVSTLELGDSALYLCASSFGTTQETQYFGPGTRLLVL.

This clonotype was detected ten times or more. The rearrangement joins TRBV7-2 to TRBJ2-1; the match to TRBD2 covers 12 bases. This CDR3 has 15 amino acids. J lost 2 bases, V lost 4 bases, and 0 bases had no gene match. Germline CDR1 is SGHTA and CDR2 is FQGNSA. CDR3 loop: CASSSSGGAYNEQFF. CDR3 sequence (DNA): TGTGCCAGCAGCTCTAGCGGGGGGGCCTACAATGAGCAGTTCTTC.

This clonotype was recorded at least ten times. The chain uses TRBV7-2 and TRBJ1-1; TRBD1 is a possible D gene (5 bases). Germline CDR1 and CDR2: SGHTA and FQGNSA. Trimming cost V 6 bases and J 7 bases, with 18 bases left between them. The CDR3 consists of 14 residues. The CDR3 DNA reads as TGTGCCAGCAGATCCCGCGGGGACCACTATGAAGCTTTCTTT. It encodes CASRSRGDHYEAFF.

The gene calls are TRBV6-4 and TRBJ2-5; D is ambiguous. The V end lost 3 bases, the J end lost 2 bases, and 13 bases lay between the germline ends. From germline, CDR1 is MRHNA and CDR2 SNTAGT. The CDR3 has 15 residues. The CDR3 DNA reads TGTGCCAGCAGTGAGGTACCTGGAGATCAAGAGACCCAGTACTTC. Amino acids: CASSEVPGDQETQYF.

At least ten counts were recorded for this clonotype. The chain carries TRBV29-1 and TRBJ1-4, with TRBD1 matching over 8 bases. V dropped 6 bases and J dropped 8; count of bases not matched to a gene: 8. Germline CDR1 is SQVTM and CDR2 is ANQGSEA. The CDR3 is 13 amino acids. The CDR3 here is CSVATGVGEKLFF. The CDR3 region has the DNA TGCAGCGTCGCGACAGGGGTGGGAGAAAAACTGTTTTTT.

At least ten counts were recorded for this clonotype. CDR3 sequence reads: CASSLSTGRSAGELFF. For the CDR3, the DNA is TGTGCCAGCAGCTTATCGACAGGGAGGAGCGCCGGGGAGCTGTTTTTT. The chain recombines TRBV7-9 with TRBJ2-2; the D gene is possibly TRBD1 (7 bases). V lost 2 bases and J 6 bases, leaving 16 bases between the germline ends. The CDR3 loop spans 16 amino acids. CDR1 and CDR2 from the germline V gene are SEHNR and FQNEAQ (reference sequence).

This clonotype has ten or more counts. The V call is TRBV10-2, the J call TRBJ1-5; D uncertain. This CDR3 has 13 residues. Deletions cut 6 bases from V and 0 bases from J, with 6 bases between. The germline V gene has CDR1 WSHSY and CDR2 SAAADI. CDR3 bases: TGCGCCAGCAGGTGGAATAGCAATCAGCCCCAGCATTTT. It is translated as CASRWNSNQPQHF.

This clonotype was seen at least ten times. This chain connects TRBV20-1 to TRBJ2-7; TRBD2 matches at 9 bases. V lost 1 base and J lost 6; bases outside the gene matches: 10. CDR1 and CDR2 (germline): DFQATT, SNEGSKA (reference sequence). The length of the CDR3 is 15 residues. CDR3 nucleotides: TGCAGTGCTAGAGGAGATAGCGGGGGCCTGGGCGAGCAGTACGTC. Its protein product is CSARGDSGGLGEQYV.

This clonotype was seen only a few times. The chain joins TRBV20-1 to TRBJ1-5; D gene ambiguous. The ends were cut back, 3 bases at V and 0 bases at J, with 12 bases in the middle. The CDR3 loop spans 15 amino acids. Germline V lookup: CDR1 DFQATT, CDR2 SNEGSKA (reference sequence). The chain's CDR3 is CSASPKGSSNQPQHF. The CDR3 coding sequence is TGCAGTGCTAGCCCGAAGGGATCTAGCAATCAGCCCCAGCATTTT.

This clonotype was seen ten or more times. J is TRBJ2-1 and V is TRBV7-9; perhaps TRBD2 as D (5 bases). CDR3 size: 14 residues. CDR1 is SEHNR and CDR2 is FQNEAQ in the germline V gene (reference sequence). Deletions cut 1 base from V and 8 bases from J, with 12 bases between. The DNA for the CDR3 is TGTGCCAGCAGCTTAGATAGCCTCGGGGATGAGCAGTTCTTC. This translates into CASSLDSLGDEQFF.

This clonotype was seen ten or more times. The chain links TRBV12-3 or TRBV12-4 to TRBJ2-7, with unresolved D. The ends were cut back, 7 bases at V and 2 bases at J, with 12 bases in the middle. This CDR3 comprises 13 residues. CDR3: CASTGTVTYEQYF. DNA for the CDR3: TGTGCCAGCACCGGAACGGTGACCTACGAGCAGTACTTC.

This clonotype has ten or more counts. This chain joins TRBV6-6 and TRBJ1-4; 9 nucleotides line up with TRBD1. Per the germline V gene, CDR1 is MNHNY and CDR2 is SVGAGI (reference sequence). J lost 8 bases, V lost 9 bases, and 4 bases had no gene match. CDR3 size: 12 residues. The CDR3 loop reads CASRTGEEKLFF. DNA of the CDR3: TGTGCCAGTAGGACAGGGGAAGAAAAACTGTTTTTT.

The CDR3 DNA is TGCAGTGCGACGACTAGCGGGGGGGCGGGTGAGCAGTTCTTC. It translates to CSATTSGGAGEQFF. The chain carries TRBV20-1 and TRBJ2-1, with 14 bases matching TRBD2. Germline lookup yields CDR1 DFQATT and CDR2 SNEGSKA (reference sequence). V was clipped by 6 bases and J by 9 bases; unmatched bases: 7. The CDR3 length is 14 residues.

This clonotype has ten or more counts. The chain combines TRBV7-9 with TRBJ1-4, with TRBD1 identical over 7 bases. Looked up from germline, CDR1 is SEHNR and CDR2 is FQNEAQ (reference sequence). This CDR3 region has 16 residues. The V and J ends lost 8 bases and 6 bases, in that order; junction bases with no gene match: 15. The CDR3 is CASGQGVSGGHEKLFF. The CDR3 bases are TGTGCCAGCGGGCAGGGGGTATCTGGGGGACATGAAAAACTGTTTTTT.

The V and J genes are TRBV18 and TRBJ2-1; D not resolved. The V gene lost 3 bases and the J gene lost 2 bases, with 17 bases spanning the gap. The CDR3 is 17 amino acids. Germline V gene sequence: CDR1 KGHSH, CDR2 LQKENI. The DNA of the CDR3 is TGTGCCAGCTCACCCATGATGGGGTCCTACACCTACAATGAGCAGTTCTTC. Amino acid sequence: CASSPMMGSYTYNEQFF.

This clonotype has a single count. This chain joins TRBV7-9 and TRBJ2-6; 10 bases are a match to TRBD1. J was trimmed by 0 bases and V by 5 bases; bases with no gene match: 13. This CDR3 has 20 residues. The V gene's germline CDR1 is SEHNR and CDR2 FQNEAQ (reference sequence). The DNA for the CDR3 is TGTGCCAGCAGCGGAGGGGTCGGAGACAGGGGGCTCTCTGGGGCCAACGTCCTGACTTTC. This sequence encodes CASSGGVGDRGLSGANVLTF. The whole variable domain, remainder taken from reference TRBV7-9 and TRBJ2-6, is DTGVSQNPRHKITKRGQNVTFRCDPISEHNRLYWYRQTLGQGPEFLTYFQNEAQLEKSRLLSDRFSAERPKGSFSTLEIQRTEQGDSAMYLCASSGGVGDRGLSGANVLTFGAGSRLTVL.

The chain couples TRBV19 to TRBJ1-5; no reliable D call. V dropped 1 base and J dropped 0 bases, with 7 bases sitting between them. CDR1 and CDR2 from the germline V gene are LNHDA and SQIVND (reference sequence). This CDR3 region has 15 residues. The CDR3: CASSIGVTSNQPQHF. In nucleotides, the CDR3 is TGTGCCAGTAGTATAGGCGTGACTAGCAATCAGCCCCAGCATTTT.

This clonotype occurred many times. This rearrangement joins TRBV28 to TRBJ1-1, with D unresolved. Germline CDR1 reads MDHEN; CDR2 reads SYDVKM. CDR3 size: 14 residues. With 6 bases removed from V and 1 base from J, the gap between germline ends came to 12 bases. In DNA, the CDR3 is TGTGCCAGCAGGTACCGGGATCAGAACACTGAAGCTTTCTTT. Protein: CASRYRDQNTEAFF.

This clonotype has ten or more counts. This rearrangement joins TRBV20-1 to TRBJ2-1, with TRBD2 matching over 9 bases. This CDR3 is built from 11 residues. From germline, CDR1 is DFQATT and CDR2 SNEGSKA (reference sequence). Losses at the gene ends were 6 bases for V and 12 bases for J; bases not matched to a gene: 6. This CDR3 is CSAKKAGGQFF. The CDR3, as DNA: TGCAGTGCCAAGAAAGCGGGGGGGCAGTTCTTC.

This clonotype was seen at least ten times. The chain couples TRBV6-2 or TRBV6-3 to TRBJ2-1, with D hard to call. Per germline, CDR1 MNHEY and CDR2 SVGEGT. Deletions cut 2 bases from V and 5 bases from J, with 7 bases between. This CDR3 region has 13 residues. Here the CDR3 reads CASSYIGNNEQFF. In DNA, the CDR3 is TGTGCCAGCAGTTACATAGGCAACAATGAGCAGTTCTTC.